Presented here are 31 T cell receptor beta chains from one specimen sequenced in a study of beta chain features in type 1 diabetes. These TCRs' antigens remain unknown. Since all of the isolated RNA was reverse transcribed, expressed TCRB transcripts were what got sequenced. The table came from immunoSEQ multiplex PCR; TCRdb's copy has only in-frame clones and leaves some out. In the table there are about 640,000 clones, under 15% of which are singletons. The study, taken as a whole, reports: People with Type 1 diabetes carried modestly yet significantly shorter TCRB CDR3s in all four CD4+ subsets.

The sample was naive CD4+ T cells from blood. The receptors here all came from a man younger than 45 with type 1 diabetes.

In this sample, this clone turned up many times. This chain uses TRBV30 with TRBJ1-2, with a tentative D call TRBD1 (6 bases). This CDR3 has 12 amino acids. Germline V gives CDR1 GTSNPN, CDR2 SVGIG (reference sequence). Between the trimmed V and J ends, which lost 3 bases and 8 bases, there was a span of 13 bases. The CDR3 spells CAWSSSGAGYTF. The CDR3 bases are TGTGCCTGGAGCTCATCGGGGGCGGGCTACACCTTC.

This clone occurred a few times. The rearrangement joins TRBV7-9 to TRBJ2-7; D perhaps matches TRBD1 (7 bases). Germline assignment: CDR1 SEHNR and CDR2 FQNEAQ (reference sequence). The CDR3 is made up of 16 amino acids. Trimming pared 5 bases from V and 2 bases from J, leaving 19 bases between. In nucleotides, the CDR3 is TGTGCCAGCAGCGCCTCCCGCGGGGACAGAGCCTACGAGCAGTACTTC. This gives the protein CASSASRGDRAYEQYF.

J is TRBJ1-2 and V is TRBV19; D not resolved. This CDR3 comprises 16 residues. Germline lookup yields CDR1 LNHDA and CDR2 SQIVND (reference sequence). Trimming pared 0 bases from V and 0 bases from J, leaving 11 bases between. CDR3 sequence reads: CASSIEGGRANYGYTF. The CDR3 coding sequence is TGTGCCAGTAGTATAGAAGGAGGCAGAGCTAACTATGGCTACACCTTC.

This clone showed up just a few times. The CDR3 DNA sequence: TGTGCCAGCTGGACATCATGGTACGAGCAGTACTTC. Its protein is CASWTSWYEQYF. The chain is built from TRBV28 and TRBJ2-7; D perhaps matches TRBD1 (5 bases). The CDR3 is 12 residues long. Germline V gene lookup returns CDR1 MDHEN and CDR2 SYDVKM. With 8 bases removed from V and 4 bases from J, the gap between germline ends came to 12 bases. Complete variable domain (other parts from reference TRBV28 and TRBJ2-7): DVKVTQSSRYLVKRTGEKVFLECVQDMDHENMFWYRQDPGLGLRLIYFSYDVKMKEKGDIPEGYSVSREKKERFSLILESASTNQTSMYLCASWTSWYEQYFGPGTRLTVT.

This clone was recorded a few times. V gene TRBV7-2 combines with J gene TRBJ2-3, with D possibly TRBD2 on 5 matching bases. The CDR3 is 12 residues long. In germline, CDR1 is SGHTA, CDR2 FQGNSA. V was clipped by 3 bases and J by 7 bases, with 8 bases between them. DNA for the CDR3: TGTGCCAGCAGCTTTGGACTGAATACGCAGTATTTT. Its protein product is CASSFGLNTQYF.

The chain has TRBV7-7 and TRBJ2-2; possibly TRBD1 for D (7 bases). Deletions cut 5 bases from V and 0 bases from J, with 13 bases between. CDR3 length equals 16 residues. Looked up from germline, CDR1 is SSHAT and CDR2 is FNYEAQ (reference sequence). The CDR3 nucleotides read TGTGCCAGCAGCCCCCGCGGGACAGCGAACACCGGGGAGCTGTTTTTT. Residues: CASSPRGTANTGELFF.

In its sample, this clone was seen a few times. J is TRBJ2-3 and V is TRBV6-5, with D hard to call. This CDR3 has 13 residues. Germline V gives CDR1 MNHEY, CDR2 SVGAGI. V dropped 2 bases and J dropped 4 bases, with 7 bases sitting between them. Written as DNA, the CDR3 is TGTGCCAGCAGTTACGTTAAGGCAGATACGCAGTATTTT. This codes for CASSYVKADTQYF.

The chain uses TRBV10-3 and TRBJ2-5, with TRBD1 matching over 7 bases. Germline CDR1 and CDR2: ENHRY and SYGVKD. V was clipped by 6 bases and J by 1 base; unmatched bases: 2. This CDR3 comprises 13 residues. The CDR3 is CAIRGGGQETQYF. The CDR3 coding sequence is TGTGCCATCAGAGGGGGCGGCCAAGAGACCCAGTACTTC.

This clone was found a few times. J is TRBJ2-7 and V is TRBV5-1; no reliable D call. Germline loops: CDR1 SGHRS, CDR2 YFSETQ. V lost 4 bases and J 2 bases, leaving 16 bases between the germline ends. CDR3 length: 15 amino acids. In DNA, the CDR3 is TGCGCCAGCAGCCCGATCCAGACGGGCACCTACGAGCAGTACTTC. Translated, it gives CASSPIQTGTYEQYF. Full variable domain (outside the CDR3, taken from reference TRBV5-1 and TRBJ2-7): KAGVTQTPRYLIKTRGQQVTLSCSPISGHRSVSWYQQTPGQGLQFLFEYFSETQRNKGNFPGRFSGRQFSNSRSEMNVSTLELGDSALYLCASSPIQTGTYEQYFGPGTRLTVT.

This clone showed up just a few times. The chain combines TRBV14 with TRBJ1-2, with TRBD1 as a possible D gene (5 bases). The V end lost 1 base, the J end lost 7 bases, and 10 bases lay between the germline ends. The CDR3 consists of 13 residues. Germline V gives CDR1 SGHDN, CDR2 FVKESK. The CDR3 DNA reads TGTGCCAGCAGCCAAGTCAGGGTCGGTGGCTACACCTTC. Protein: CASSQVRVGGYTF.

This clone was counted a few times. This sequence joins TRBV28 and TRBJ2-7, with 8 bases identical to TRBD1. The CDR3 has 13 amino acids. Per germline, CDR1 MDHEN and CDR2 SYDVKM. J lost 7 bases, V lost 6 bases, and 8 bases had no gene match. The CDR3: CASSLTGVGEQYF. CDR3 bases: TGTGCCAGCAGCTTGACAGGGGTCGGGGAGCAGTACTTC.

The chain combines TRBV7-3 with TRBJ1-2; D gene unclear. V lost 0 bases and J 6 bases, leaving 11 bases between the germline ends. Germline lookup yields CDR1 SGHTA and CDR2 FQGTGA. There are 14 residues in the CDR3. The CDR3 loop is CASSLTAEEDGYTF. The CDR3 DNA reads TGTGCCAGCAGCTTAACGGCAGAAGAGGATGGCTACACCTTC.

The chain employs TRBV2 and TRBJ1-1, with D possibly being TRBD1 (5 bases). With 7 bases removed from V and 2 bases from J, the gap between germline ends came to 14 bases. Germline V gene sequence: CDR1 SNHLY, CDR2 FYNNEI. This CDR3 is 14 amino acids long. CDR3 coding DNA: TGTGCCAGCACCCCCTCCCAGGGAAACACTGAAGCTTTCTTT. Its protein product is CASTPSQGNTEAFF. The entire variable domain, with the rest obtained from reference TRBV2 and TRBJ1-1, is as follows: EPEVTQTPSHQVTQMGQEVILRCVPISNHLYFYWYRQILGQKVEFLVSFYNNEISEKSEIFDDQFSVERPDGSNFTLKIRSTKLEDSAMYFCASTPSQGNTEAFFGQGTRLTVV.

This clone has only a few counts. The chain joins TRBV7-3 to TRBJ2-3, with 9 nucleotides matching TRBD1. The junction had 5 bases not matched to a gene; V was cut back by 3 bases and J by 4 bases. Germline loops: CDR1 SGHTA, CDR2 FQGTGA. The CDR3 sequence is 15 residues long. The CDR3 spells CASSFTTGGPDTQYF. DNA of the CDR3: TGTGCCAGCAGCTTCACTACAGGGGGCCCAGATACGCAGTATTTT.

This chain joins TRBV28 and TRBJ2-7, with 9 bases lining up with TRBD1. Germline CDR1 reads MDHEN; CDR2 reads SYDVKM. V lost 1 base to trimming and J lost 5 bases; unmatched junction nucleotides: 9. The CDR3 totals 16 residues. The CDR3: CASSLLPRDRVNEQYF. CDR3 nucleotide sequence: TGTGCCAGCAGTTTATTGCCCCGGGACAGGGTAAACGAGCAGTACTTC.

The chain's CDR3 is CASSRDRGYTYEQYF. Here the CDR3 DNA reads TGCGCCAGCAGCCGTGACAGGGGGTATACCTACGAGCAGTACTTC. The V call is TRBV4-3, the J call TRBJ2-7; 9 bases map to TRBD1. J gave up 2 bases and V 4 bases, and 6 bases lay outside the gene matches. The V gene's germline CDR1 is LGHNA and CDR2 YSLEER. The CDR3 covers 15 residues.

This clone has a handful of counts. The chain joins TRBV11-1 to TRBJ1-6; maybe TRBD1 (6 bases). Germline CDR1 reads SGHAT; CDR2 reads FQDESV (reference sequence). V was cut by 5 bases and J by 7 bases, with 15 bases left in between. The length of the CDR3 is 15 residues. CDR3 DNA: TGTGCCAGCAGCCCGACGCGGGGGCAGAATTCACCCCTCCACTTT. It translates to CASSPTRGQNSPLHF.

The genes are TRBV7-2 and TRBJ2-5; TRBD2 agrees at 10 bases. The CDR3 spans 15 residues. With V trimmed by 3 bases and J by 2 bases, 3 bases remained unmatched. Germline assignment: CDR1 SGHTA and CDR2 FQGNSA. This CDR3 is CASSFVAGGQETQYF. CDR3 sequence (DNA): TGTGCCAGCAGCTTCGTAGCGGGGGGACAAGAGACCCAGTACTTC.

The chain has TRBV19 and TRBJ2-3; D might be TRBD2 (7 bases). Trimming shortened V by 5 bases and J by 4 bases, and 13 bases separated the two germline ends. CDR3 size: 14 residues. Germline V gene lookup returns CDR1 LNHDA and CDR2 SQIVND (reference sequence). CDR3 amino acids: CASSVGGRADTQYF. CDR3 coding DNA: TGTGCCAGTAGTGTCGGGGGGCGGGCAGATACGCAGTATTTT.

This clone was recorded a few times. J is TRBJ1-1 and V is TRBV9; perhaps TRBD1 as D (5 bases). From germline, CDR1 is SGDLS and CDR2 YYNGEE. The CDR3 spans 15 residues. The V gene lost 5 bases and the J gene lost 4 bases, with 18 bases spanning the gap. The CDR3 here is CASRPGGGRGTEAFF. CDR3 DNA sequence: TGTGCCAGCAGGCCCGGAGGCGGAAGGGGCACTGAAGCTTTCTTT.

CDR3 sequence: CASSQAGATNEKLFF. The CDR3 region has the DNA TGCGCCAGCAGCCAGGCCGGGGCAACTAATGAAAAACTGTTTTTT. V and J are TRBV4-3 and TRBJ1-4; D is undetermined. CDR3 length: 15 amino acids. V lost 3 bases and J 0 bases, leaving 8 bases between the germline ends. Germline CDR1 reads LGHNA; CDR2 reads YSLEER.

This clone occurred a few times. V and J are TRBV4-3 and TRBJ2-5; the match to TRBD2 covers 9 bases. V gave up 0 bases and J gave up 5 bases; unmatched junction bases: 1. This CDR3 region has 14 residues. CDR1 LGHNA and CDR2 YSLEER come from the germline V gene. The CDR3 nucleotides are TGCGCCAGCAGCCAAGATGCGGGGGGGGAGACCCAGTACTTC. It translates to CASSQDAGGETQYF.

With respect to this clone: This may arise from a read error, as a much more abundant clone is one base away. Different DNA sequences within this sample yield the same CDR3. The V call is TRBV6-5, the J call TRBJ2-5, with D unresolved. V gave up 5 bases and J gave up 1 base, with 2 bases separating them. Germline lookup yields CDR1 MNHEY and CDR2 SVGAGI. This CDR3 region has 11 residues. CDR3 nucleotide sequence: TGTGCCAGCAGTCTCCAAGAGACCCAGTACTTC. Its translation is CASSLQETQYF.

This clone was seen a handful of times. This chain connects TRBV6-5 to TRBJ2-4, with D possibly matching TRBD2 (6 bases). V was pared by 4 bases and J by 1 base, with 11 bases between. The germline gives CDR1 MNHEY, CDR2 SVGAGI. This CDR3 is 15 amino acids long. CDR3 DNA sequence: TGTGCCAGCAGTTTAGGAGGGTCGGCCAAAAACATTCAGTACTTC. Translation: CASSLGGSAKNIQYF.

V gene TRBV11-3 combines with J gene TRBJ2-3; 7 bases are shared with TRBD1. Germline V gene lookup returns CDR1 SGHNT and CDR2 YENEEA. J gave up 2 bases and V 3 bases, and 2 bases lay outside the gene matches. The CDR3 is 14 residues long. CDR3 in DNA: TGTGCCAGCAGCTTCGGACAGGCCACAGATACGCAGTATTTT. Translating gives CASSFGQATDTQYF.

The genes are TRBV5-1 and TRBJ2-1; D possibly corresponds to TRBD2 (6 bases). CDR3 size: 16 residues. V lost 4 bases and J 6 bases, leaving 20 bases between the germline ends. Germline V gene data show CDR1 as SGHRS and CDR2 as YFSETQ. The CDR3 is CASSPIPGLEINEQFF. CDR3 nucleotides: TGCGCCAGCAGCCCGATCCCGGGACTGGAAATCAATGAGCAGTTCTTC.

This clone was observed a handful of times. V and J are TRBV11-3 and TRBJ2-3; 9 nucleotides match TRBD1. V dropped 5 bases and J dropped 4; count of bases not matched to a gene: 10. This CDR3 region has 16 residues. Germline V gives CDR1 SGHNT, CDR2 YENEEA. The CDR3, as DNA: TGTGCCAGCAGCACGGGACAGGGTACGGGGGCAGATACGCAGTATTTT. Protein: CASSTGQGTGADTQYF.

The CDR3 region is CASSFAATDTQYF. DNA of the CDR3: TGTGCCAGCTCATTTGCAGCTACAGATACGCAGTATTTT. The V and J genes are TRBV18 and TRBJ2-3, with no clear D. There are 13 residues in the CDR3. V lost 5 bases and J 3 bases, leaving 9 bases between the germline ends. From germline, CDR1 is KGHSH and CDR2 LQKENI. The full variable domain, with the rest looked up from reference TRBV18 and TRBJ2-3, is NAGVMQNPRHLVRRRGQEARLRCSPMKGHSHVYWYRQLPEEGLKFMVYLQKENIIDESGMPKERFSAEFPKEGPSILRIQQVVRGDSAAYFCASSFAATDTQYFGPGTRLTVL.

The genes are TRBV6-1 and TRBJ2-5; TRBD1 might be the D (8 bases). CDR1 is MNHNS, CDR2 SASEGT, per germline. CDR3 length equals 13 residues. Trimming left V 9 bases short and J 5 bases short, with 16 bases between. CDR3 bases: TGTGCCAGTACACAGGGGGGGGAGGAGACCCAGTACTTC. Translating gives CASTQGGEETQYF.

The V gene is TRBV6-5, the J gene TRBJ2-1; D call uncertain. The CDR3 has 14 amino acids. V dropped 2 bases and J dropped 4 bases, with 9 bases sitting between them. Germline loops: CDR1 MNHEY, CDR2 SVGAGI. The CDR3 loop is CASSYMSPYNEQFF. The CDR3 DNA follows: TGTGCCAGCAGTTACATGTCACCGTACAATGAGCAGTTCTTC.

This clone came up a few times. The V call is TRBV9, the J call TRBJ1-2; D may be TRBD1 (6 bases). From germline, CDR1 is SGDLS and CDR2 YYNGEE. The germline V and J ends were trimmed by 0 bases and 0 bases, with 15 bases remaining between them. The length of the CDR3 is 17 residues. The chain's CDR3 is CASSVGPEQGSNYGYTF. DNA of the CDR3: TGTGCCAGCAGCGTAGGTCCCGAACAGGGATCTAACTATGGCTACACCTTC.